Listed below are T cell receptor beta chains from one sample, sequenced in a study of T cell clonotyping in hematopoietic cell transplantation. Using immunoSEQ multiplex PCR, the repertoire was profiled, and TCRdb retains in-frame clones only, with some absent. This sample carries about 27,000 clones, roughly 70% of them seen once, and the ten largest clones take about 5.9%. This specimen was peripheral blood mononuclear cells, taken before stem cell transplant. These receptors came from a man aged 50-59 years with myelodysplastic syndrome. Some clones in this sample may be carry-over from other donors' samples. Each CDR3 is given with its conserved first and last residue. The order of the fields is J gene, V gene, clone size, CDR3 length, D gene, CDR3 protein, CDR3 DNA. A D gene is named only where the DNA matches it firmly. Size is stated for part of the rows, as once, few or many counts, or as a class when the clone is expanded.

j_gene: TRBJ2-2
v_gene: TRBV2
abundance: -
len: 14
d_gene: -
CDR3aa: CAKRRGRPNGELFF
CDR3nt: TGTGCTAAAAGGAGGGGGCGGCCCAACGGGGAGCTGTTTTTT

j_gene: TRBJ2-2
v_gene: TRBV9
abundance: -
len: 15
d_gene: -
CDR3aa: CASSGGHANTGELFF
CDR3nt: TGTGCCAGCAGCGGGGGACACGCGAACACCGGGGAGCTGTTTTTT

j_gene: TRBJ2-1
v_gene: TRBV11-2
abundance: few
len: 16
d_gene: -
CDR3aa: CASSLRGGAPVWEQFF
CDR3nt: TGTGCCAGCAGCCTTCGCGGCGGGGCCCCAGTCTGGGAGCAGTTCTTC

j_gene: TRBJ1-5
v_gene: TRBV19
abundance: few
len: 15
d_gene: -
CDR3aa: CASGGATVGYQPQHF
CDR3nt: TGTGCCAGTGGGGGCGCGACAGTGGGTTATCAGCCCCAGCATTTT

j_gene: TRBJ1-1
v_gene: TRBV2
abundance: -
len: 10
d_gene: -
CDR3aa: CASSRSEAFF
CDR3nt: TGTGCCAGCAGCCGCTCTGAAGCTTTCTTT

j_gene: TRBJ1-1
v_gene: TRBV25-1
abundance: once
len: 15
d_gene: -
CDR3aa: CASSEFGVGGTEAFF
CDR3nt: TGTGCCAGCAGTGAATTCGGGGTGGGGGGGACTGAAGCTTTCTTT

j_gene: TRBJ1-6
v_gene: TRBV11-2
abundance: -
len: 17
d_gene: -
CDR3aa: CASSLDRGGVGNSPLHF
CDR3nt: TGTGCCAGCAGCTTAGATCGGGGAGGTGTGGGGAATTCACCCCTCCACTTT

j_gene: TRBJ2-5
v_gene: TRBV9
abundance: -
len: 14
d_gene: -
CDR3aa: CASSVGTTERAQYF
CDR3nt: TGTGCCAGCAGCGTCGGGACCACCGAAAGGGCCCAGTACTTC

j_gene: TRBJ2-1
v_gene: TRBV5-1
abundance: -
len: 13
d_gene: TRBD1
CDR3aa: CASAGQGYNEQFF
CDR3nt: TGCGCCAGCGCGGGACAGGGATACAATGAGCAGTTCTTC

j_gene: TRBJ2-5
v_gene: TRBV5-6
abundance: -
len: 14
d_gene: TRBD1
CDR3aa: CASSFGVGGRAQYF
CDR3nt: TGTGCCAGCAGCTTCGGGGTAGGGGGCAGGGCCCAGTACTTC

j_gene: TRBJ2-7
v_gene: TRBV4-1
abundance: -
len: 15
d_gene: -
CDR3aa: CASSQESGSAYEQYF
CDR3nt: TGCGCCAGCAGCCAAGAGTCCGGCAGCGCCTACGAGCAGTACTTC

j_gene: TRBJ1-2
v_gene: TRBV30
abundance: -
len: 13
d_gene: -
CDR3aa: CAWNGGRNYGYTF
CDR3nt: TGTGCCTGGAATGGCGGCCGTAACTATGGCTACACCTTC